This TCR beta chain was sequenced for a study of vaccination effects on CD4 cells after COVID-19. Only one count was recorded for this clone. The antigen remains unidentified. This CDR3 is 15 amino acids long. Clones were read by immunoSEQ multiplex PCR, and TCRdb kept only the in-frame ones, dropping some. The repertoire holds 45,000 to 60,000 clones, with just over 70% as singletons. With more than 9 days of culture completed, CD4+ T cells were isolated. Participants got two doses of BNT162b2 or mRNA-1273 vaccine. V is TRBV12-1 and J is TRBJ2-3; TRBD2 was called by the table and not checked on the DNA. TRBV12-1 is marked as a pseudogene. The source was CD4+ T cells from PBMCs cultured without peptide, collected after COVID-19 vaccination. This clonotype was sampled from a human donor who received a COVID-19 vaccine. The CDR3 loop reads CASSLLATTSDTQYF. The CDR3 DNA is TGTGCCAGCAGCTTATTAGCTACAACAAGCGATACGCAGTATTTT.